These 10 T cell receptor beta chains came from one sample sequenced in a study of OX40 agonist ivuxolimab in advanced cancers. Libraries were prepared by immunoSEQ multiplex PCR; TCRdb keeps only in-frame clonotypes and omits some of them. The data show about 44,000 clones, 75% to 90% seen once. Sequences were derived from CD4+ or CD8+ T cells sorted from blood, sampled in a trial of the OX40 agonist ivuxolimab. The receptor set was obtained from an adult with an advanced solid tumor such as melanoma, head and neck, liver or kidney cancer.

The V call is TRBV4-2, the J call TRBJ2-4, with a weak D call TRBD1 (5 bases). The CDR3 length is 17 residues. Germline V gene lookup returns CDR1 LGHNA and CDR2 YNFKEQ. Trimming stripped 2 bases from V and 0 bases from J, with 14 bases between. The CDR3: CASSQFLQAIAKNIQYF. DNA for the CDR3: TGTGCCAGCAGCCAATTTCTACAGGCTATAGCCAAAAACATTCAGTACTTC.

This rearrangement joins TRBV4-1 to TRBJ2-7; 11 nucleotides line up with TRBD2. The CDR3 is 16 amino acids. Germline V gene sequence: CDR1 MGHRA, CDR2 YSYEKL. With V trimmed by 5 bases and J by 4 bases, 10 bases remained unmatched. The CDR3 loop reads CASSTRLAGGLYEQYF. CDR3 DNA: TGCGCCAGCAGCACCCGCCTAGCGGGGGGTTTGTACGAGCAGTACTTC.

The V call is TRBV13, the J call TRBJ2-7, with TRBD2 matching 7 bases. J was trimmed by 3 bases and V by 4 bases; bases with no gene match: 15. The germline gives CDR1 PRHDT, CDR2 FYEKMQ (reference sequence). This CDR3 spans 17 amino acids. The CDR3 region has the DNA TGTGCCAGCAGCTCGGGCAGAACCGGGACTACAAACTACGAGCAGTACTTC. This encodes CASSSGRTGTTNYEQYF.

V usage is TRBV29-1 and J usage is TRBJ2-6; D call uncertain. CDR3 length: 13 amino acids. V was trimmed by 5 bases and J by 4 bases, leaving 9 bases between them. The germline V gene encodes CDR1 SQVTM and CDR2 ANQGSEA. CDR3 residues: CSVLSTGANVLTF. CDR3 in DNA: TGCAGCGTTCTGTCCACCGGGGCCAACGTCCTGACTTTC.

In DNA form, the CDR3 reads TGTGCCAGCTCACCAGACCCAGGGTGGTCTGGTGGCTACACCTTC. This sequence encodes CASSPDPGWSGGYTF. This chain connects TRBV18 to TRBJ1-2; D perhaps matches TRBD1 (5 bases). There are 15 residues in the CDR3. Trimming removed 2 bases at V and 7 bases at J, with 17 bases between. Germline CDR1 is KGHSH and CDR2 is LQKENI.

The gene calls are TRBV15 and TRBJ2-2; D not resolved. The CDR3 covers 13 residues. The V end lost 3 bases, the J end lost 7 bases, and 9 bases lay between the germline ends. Germline V gives CDR1 LNHNV, CDR2 YYDKDF (reference sequence). CDR3: CATSSNPDGELFF. CDR3 DNA sequence: TGTGCCACCAGCAGCAACCCCGACGGGGAGCTGTTTTTT.

The genes are TRBV18 and TRBJ2-1; 10 bases map to TRBD1. J was trimmed by 7 bases and V by 4 bases; bases with no gene match: 7. This CDR3 spans 15 amino acids. Germline CDR1 is KGHSH and CDR2 is LQKENI. CDR3: CASSRAGQGNNEQFF. The DNA of the CDR3 is TGTGCCAGCTCACGCGCGGGACAGGGGAATAATGAGCAGTTCTTC.

V and J are TRBV7-9 and TRBJ1-2; no clear D. The CDR3 has 15 residues. The germline V gene encodes CDR1 SEHNR and CDR2 FQNEAQ (reference sequence). Trimming cost V 2 bases and J 8 bases, with 18 bases left between them. Written as DNA, the CDR3 is TGTGCCAGCAGCTTAAGGGAGACCCAAACTCGGGGCTACACCTTC. Encoded protein: CASSLRETQTRGYTF.

This clone was seen only a few times. The gene calls are TRBV19 and TRBJ2-7; TRBD1 matches at 9 bases. The germline V gene encodes CDR1 LNHDA and CDR2 SQIVND (reference sequence). The V segment lost 1 base and the J segment 3 bases; nucleotides outside the gene matches: 7. CDR3 length equals 16 residues. The CDR3 reads CASSIGRGQGFYEQYF. The CDR3, as DNA: TGTGCCAGTAGTATAGGGAGGGGACAGGGATTCTACGAGCAGTACTTC. The full variable domain, in which reference TRBV19 and TRBJ2-7 provide the parts outside the CDR3, is DGGITQSPKYLFRKEGQNVTLSCEQNLNHDAMYWYRQDPGQGLRLIYYSQIVNDFQKGDIAEGYSVSREKKESFPLTVTSAQKNPTAFYLCASSIGRGQGFYEQYFGPGTRLTVT.

The rearrangement links TRBV4-3 to TRBJ1-1; D is possibly TRBD1 (6 bases). The CDR3 is 15 amino acids. Trimming took off 0 bases at V and 4 bases at J, with 12 bases between the two ends. CDR1 LGHNA and CDR2 YSLEER come from the germline V gene. This chain's CDR3 is CASSQDFAGVTEAFF. The CDR3 DNA reads TGCGCCAGCAGCCAAGATTTTGCAGGGGTCACTGAAGCTTTCTTT.